Included here is one T cell receptor (beta chain) sequence, with context. The sample comes from a study of cytomegalovirus exposure and HLA in healthy donors. From germline, CDR1 is MRHNA and CDR2 SNTAGT. The CDR3 is made up of 13 amino acids. The V end was cut by 0 bases, the J end by 8 bases, with 8 bases between. The PCR ran on 60 Vbeta and 13 Jbeta primers. Only in-frame clones appear in the TCRdb table, and some are missing; sequencing was by immunoSEQ multiplex PCR. The sample holds around 130,000 clones; approximately 74% are singletons and the top ten take 5.5% to 8.5%. The TCR was taken from a man aged 35 to 55 in good health and CMV-seropositive. Sequencing was carried out using PBMCs. The J gene is TRBJ2-1, the V gene TRBV6-4; no firm D call. The DNA for the CDR3 is TGTGCCAGCAGTGACTCAAGCTCCGATGAGCAGTTCTTC. Translation: CASSDSSSDEQFF.